Following are 32 T cell receptor beta chains from one sample sequenced in a study of CD8+CD57+ T cells in acquired aplastic anemia. Genomic DNA, the template, was used for profiling of the TCR beta VDJ and CDR3. Each CDR3 protein gets one entry after TCRdb re-called the reads with MiXCR. The repertoire holds 250,000 to 300,000 distinct CDR3 sequences, with 45% to 65% as singletons. Sequencing was done on a sample of sorted CD4+, CD8+, or CD8+CD57+ T cells (not recorded which) from PBMCs. These TCRs come from a human donor with severe aplastic anemia or a healthy control (not recorded which).

The chain combines TRBV9 with TRBJ2-3; the match to TRBD2 covers 11 bases. CDR3 size: 18 residues. The junction had 14 bases not matched to a gene; V was cut back by 4 bases and J by 4 bases. Germline V gene sequence: CDR1 SGDLS, CDR2 YYNGEE. Here the CDR3 reads CASSPHPTPGLAADTQYF. As DNA, the CDR3 is TGTGCCAGCAGCCCGCACCCCACCCCGGGACTAGCGGCAGATACGCAGTATTTT. The whole variable domain, remainder taken from reference TRBV9 and TRBJ2-3, is DSGVTQTPKHLITATGQRVTLRCSPRSGDLSVYWYQQSLDQGLQFLIQYYNGEERAKGNILERFSAQQFPDLHSELNLSSLELGDSALYFCASSPHPTPGLAADTQYFGPGTRLTVL.

CDR3: CASSPRLGSYYGYTF. CDR3 nucleotides: TGTGCCAGTAGTCCCAGATTAGGGAGTTACTATGGCTACACCTTC. The chain recombines TRBV19 with TRBJ1-2; no firm D call. Trimming left V 5 bases short and J 3 bases short, with 16 bases between. This CDR3 spans 15 amino acids. Germline lookup yields CDR1 LNHDA and CDR2 SQIVND (reference sequence).

The chain recombines TRBV5-4 with TRBJ2-2; D gene uncertain. CDR3 length equals 14 residues. V lost 0 bases and J 4 bases, leaving 7 bases between the germline ends. From germline, CDR1 is SGHNT and CDR2 YYREEE (reference sequence). Here the CDR3 DNA reads TGTGCCAGCAGCTTGGGGCAGTCCACCGGGGAGCTGTTTTTT. It encodes CASSLGQSTGELFF.

This clonotype was found many times. The rearrangement joins TRBV10-3 to TRBJ1-2, with D possibly matching TRBD1 (5 bases). Trimming removed 3 bases from V and 3 bases from J, with 8 bases in between. The length of the CDR3 is 13 residues. Germline CDR1 ENHRY, CDR2 SYGVKD. The CDR3 nucleotides are TGTGCCATCAGTGACCAGGGTGACTATGGCTACACCTTC. Its translation is CAISDQGDYGYTF.

The V call is TRBV29-1, the J call TRBJ1-5; 11 bases match TRBD1. Germline loops: CDR1 SQVTM, CDR2 ANQGSEA. CDR3 length: 15 amino acids. The V gene end was trimmed by 6 bases and the J gene end by 4 bases; junction bases not matched to a gene: 8. The CDR3 reads CSVTFGTGGNQPQHF. CDR3 bases: TGCAGCGTGACGTTCGGGACAGGGGGGAATCAGCCCCAGCATTTT.

In this sample, this clonotype turned up once. In nucleotides, the CDR3 is TGTGCCAGCAGTGAAGTGGCAGGGCTAAACACCATATATTTT. Its protein is CASSEVAGLNTIYF. The chain couples TRBV2 to TRBJ1-3; weak D call: TRBD1 (5 bases). Between the trimmed V and J ends, which lost 1 base and 6 bases, there was a span of 10 bases. The germline gives CDR1 SNHLY, CDR2 FYNNEI. This CDR3 contains 14 residues.

The count of this clonotype is one. The V call is TRBV5-1, the J call TRBJ2-3; D ambiguous. Germline CDR1 reads SGHRS; CDR2 reads YFSETQ. V was trimmed by 0 bases and J by 3 bases, leaving 8 bases between them. This CDR3 has 14 residues. This CDR3 reads CASSLAPRTDTQYF. CDR3 nucleotides: TGCGCCAGCAGCTTGGCCCCCCGGACAGATACGCAGTATTTT.

J is TRBJ2-3 and V is TRBV7-3; 9 positions agree with TRBD2. CDR1 SGHTA and CDR2 FQGTGA come from the germline V gene. The CDR3 loop spans 17 amino acids. Trimming cost V 1 base and J 6 bases; bases outside gene matches: 11. In DNA, the CDR3 is TGTGCCAGCAGCTTAAGTCCGGTTAGCGGGAGTAGGGATACGCAGTATTTT. The encoded protein is CASSLSPVSGSRDTQYF.

The rearrangement links TRBV19 to TRBJ2-3; 9 nucleotides line up with TRBD1. CDR3 length: 18 residues. Trimming at V came to 0 bases and at J to 3 bases, leaving 10 bases not matched to a gene. Looked up from germline, CDR1 is LNHDA and CDR2 is SQIVND (reference sequence). The DNA for the CDR3 is TGTGCCAGTAGTATAGATCCGGTTGGGACAGGGTGGACAGATACGCAGTATTTT. Translated, it gives CASSIDPVGTGWTDTQYF.

This clonotype was observed at least ten times. This rearrangement joins TRBV30 to TRBJ1-6, with 7 bases aligning to TRBD1. V lost 3 bases, J lost 3 bases, and 5 bases stayed unmatched. The CDR3 loop spans 15 amino acids. Germline assignment: CDR1 GTSNPN and CDR2 SVGIG (reference sequence). CDR3 in amino acids: CAWRATGFYNSPLHF. CDR3 in DNA: TGTGCCTGGAGGGCGACAGGGTTCTATAATTCACCCCTCCACTTT.

The chain couples TRBV7-9 to TRBJ1-1; D remains unclear. The CDR3 is 12 residues long. Trimming took 7 bases from V and 6 from J, leaving 12 bases between them. Germline CDR1 is SEHNR and CDR2 is FQNEAQ (reference sequence). CDR3 in amino acids: CASTLAGAEAFF. CDR3 nucleotide sequence: TGTGCCAGCACTTTGGCGGGTGCTGAAGCTTTCTTT.

The chain carries TRBV7-9 and TRBJ1-2; TRBD1 is a possible D gene (6 bases). V shed 5 bases and J shed 6 bases, with 16 bases lying between them. In germline, CDR1 is SEHNR, CDR2 FQNEAQ (reference sequence). The CDR3 spans 14 residues. The CDR3 nucleotides are TGTGCCAGCAGCACGACACAGGGTAGGAATGGCTACACCTTC. Its protein is CASSTTQGRNGYTF.

Ten or more counts support this clonotype. The genes are TRBV28 and TRBJ2-5; 11 nucleotides match TRBD1. The CDR3 is 15 residues long. The germline V gene encodes CDR1 MDHEN and CDR2 SYDVKM. V was pared by 2 bases and J by 5 bases, with 4 bases of the junction left unmatched. The CDR3 DNA reads as TGTGCCAGCAGTTTAGGACAGGGGGCGGGGGAGACCCAGTACTTC. This gives the protein CASSLGQGAGETQYF.

The V gene is TRBV28, the J gene TRBJ1-2; possibly TRBD1 for D (5 bases). The CDR3 runs to 14 residues. The V gene lost 2 bases and the J gene lost 10 bases, with 17 bases spanning the gap. Germline CDR1 MDHEN, CDR2 SYDVKM. The CDR3 DNA sequence: TGTGCCAGCAGTTTAATCGGGCAGGGCGAATTCTACACCTTC. It encodes CASSLIGQGEFYTF.

In this sample, this clonotype turned up many times. The rearrangement links TRBV2 to TRBJ1-1; no reliable D call. CDR3 length equals 13 residues. V was trimmed by 4 bases and J by 1 base, leaving 7 bases between them. CDR1 SNHLY and CDR2 FYNNEI come from the germline V gene. The CDR3 DNA reads as TGTGCCAGCAGTGTCATGGCGAACACTGAAGCTTTCTTT. As protein: CASSVMANTEAFF.

This clonotype was seen only a few times. The rearrangement joins TRBV5-1 to TRBJ1-3; 9 bases line up with TRBD1. The CDR3 is made up of 13 amino acids. The germline V gene encodes CDR1 SGHRS and CDR2 YFSETQ. The V gene end was trimmed by 2 bases and the J gene end by 7 bases; junction bases not matched to a gene: 1. The CDR3 spells CASSFGQGNTIYF. The CDR3 nucleotides are TGCGCCAGCAGCTTCGGACAGGGGAACACCATATATTTT. The full variable domain, with the rest looked up from reference TRBV5-1 and TRBJ1-3, is KAGVTQTPRYLIKTRGQQVTLSCSPISGHRSVSWYQQTPGQGLQFLFEYFSETQRNKGNFPGRFSGRQFSNSRSEMNVSTLELGDSALYLCASSFGQGNTIYFGEGSWLTVV.

This chain uses TRBV7-6 with TRBJ2-1; TRBD1 matches 8 bases. Trimming took 5 bases from V and 0 from J; bases not matched to a gene: 6. CDR3 size: 16 residues. CDR1 and CDR2 from the germline V gene are SGHVS and FNYEAQ. CDR3 sequence reads: CASSPGGAGSYNEQFF. The CDR3 DNA follows: TGTGCCAGCAGCCCAGGGGGCGCAGGCTCCTACAATGAGCAGTTCTTC.

This clonotype was seen more than once but under ten times. A much bigger clone sits one base away, suggesting this may be a read error. The rearrangement links TRBV7-3 to TRBJ2-3, with TRBD1 identical over 9 bases. There are 16 residues in the CDR3. CDR1 is SGHTA, CDR2 FQGTGA, per germline. CDR3 nucleotide sequence: TGTGCCAGCAGCTTGGGGGGACAGGGCGACACAAATACGCAGTATTTT. Translated, it gives CASSLGGQGDTNTQYF.

This clonotype was found many times. This chain links TRBV29-1 with TRBJ1-5; the D gene is possibly TRBD1 (5 bases). Germline values: CDR1 SQVTM, CDR2 ANQGSEA. V was cut by 3 bases and J by 2 bases, with 23 bases left in between. The CDR3 consists of 18 residues. CDR3 residues: CSVDSRWGPGIGNQPQHF. Here the CDR3 DNA reads TGCAGCGTTGATTCGAGGTGGGGACCGGGTATCGGCAATCAGCCCCAGCATTTT.

The rearrangement joins TRBV7-2 to TRBJ2-7; 10 bases are a match to TRBD2. Germline trimming cut 4 bases from V and 6 bases from J; bases unmatched to any gene: 9. The CDR3 runs 15 residues. Per germline, CDR1 SGHTA and CDR2 FQGNSA. DNA of the CDR3: TGTGCCAGCAGCTGGGAGAGCGGGGGGGCCCTCGAGCAGTACTTC. Protein sequence: CASSWESGGALEQYF.

This clonotype was detected a few times. This chain joins TRBV7-9 and TRBJ2-5, with D uncertain. Germline V gene sequence: CDR1 SEHNR, CDR2 FQNEAQ (reference sequence). The CDR3 covers 14 residues. Trimming removed 5 bases from V and 4 bases from J, with 14 bases in between. The CDR3 DNA sequence: TGTGCCAGCAGCATCGACGGTCGTGGAGAGACCCAGTACTTC. Its protein product is CASSIDGRGETQYF. Looking up the rest from reference TRBV7-9 and TRBJ2-5 gives the full variable domain: DTGVSQNPRHKITKRGQNVTFRCDPISEHNRLYWYRQTLGQGPEFLTYFQNEAQLEKSRLLSDRFSAERPKGSFSTLEIQRTEQGDSAMYLCASSIDGRGETQYFGPGTRLLVL.

This rearrangement joins TRBV5-1 to TRBJ2-7; D is unresolved. The V and J ends lost 4 bases and 3 bases respectively, with 11 bases between them. The CDR3 runs 13 residues. Germline CDR1 is SGHRS and CDR2 is YFSETQ. CDR3 protein: CASSGTNIYEQYF. DNA for the CDR3: TGCGCCAGCAGCGGTACCAACATCTACGAGCAGTACTTC.

The rearrangement uses TRBV15 and TRBJ2-3; D is ambiguous. The CDR3 contains 12 residues. The ends were cut back, 0 bases at V and 8 bases at J, with 6 bases in the middle. The germline V gene encodes CDR1 LNHNV and CDR2 YYDKDF (reference sequence). The CDR3 spells CATSRDLPTQYF. CDR3 DNA sequence: TGTGCCACCAGCAGAGATCTTCCTACGCAGTATTTT.

The J gene is TRBJ2-1, the V gene TRBV10-3, with TRBD2 identical over 13 bases. CDR1 and CDR2 from the germline V gene are ENHRY and SYGVKD. The CDR3 has 16 residues. Unmatched junction bases numbered 5, after V lost 6 bases and J lost 3 bases. CDR3 coding DNA: TGTGCCATCAGGGAAGGGACTAGCGGGGTCTACAATGAGCAGTTCTTC. Translation gives CAIREGTSGVYNEQFF.

The chain recombines TRBV24-1 with TRBJ1-1; TRBD1 aligns across 7 bases. Germline V CDR1 and CDR2: KGHDR, SFDVKD. The V segment lost 2 bases and the J segment 5 bases; nucleotides outside the gene matches: 7. This CDR3 contains 15 residues. This CDR3 reads CATSDSRGAGTEAFF. The CDR3 nucleotides are TGTGCCACCAGTGATTCCAGGGGGGCGGGAACTGAAGCTTTCTTT.

This clonotype was recorded only once. V and J are TRBV7-2 and TRBJ2-5; 7 positions match TRBD1. The CDR3 length is 13 residues. Germline-derived CDR1 and CDR2 are SGHTA and FQGNSA. V shed 7 bases and J 5 bases; nucleotides not matched to a gene: 7. The CDR3 here is CASTDRAGETQYF. The DNA of the CDR3 is TGTGCCAGCACCGACAGGGCCGGGGAGACCCAGTACTTC.

The table lists this clonotype with a few counts. The V call is TRBV11-2, the J call TRBJ2-7, with D possibly matching TRBD1 (6 bases). V shed 7 bases and J shed 3 bases, with 13 bases lying between them. In germline, CDR1 is SGHAT, CDR2 FQNNGV. The CDR3 is 13 amino acids. Written as DNA, the CDR3 is TGTGCCAGCACATTGACAGGAATCTACGAGCAGTACTTC. Amino acid sequence: CASTLTGIYEQYF.

J is TRBJ1-5 and V is TRBV12-3 or TRBV12-4; 9 nucleotides match TRBD1. This CDR3 comprises 14 residues. Losses at the gene ends were 8 bases for V and 6 bases for J; bases not matched to a gene: 8. CDR3 nucleotides: TGTGCCAGCCGGGGACAGGGAATAGGTCAGCCCCAGCATTTT. It is translated as CASRGQGIGQPQHF.

The chain employs TRBV10-2 and TRBJ2-1; 7 nucleotides match TRBD2. This CDR3 has 16 residues. J gave up 5 bases and V 7 bases, and 14 bases lay outside the gene matches. CDR1 WSHSY and CDR2 SAAADI come from the germline V gene. The CDR3 is CASMARGRGLDNEQFF. DNA of the CDR3: TGCGCCAGCATGGCCCGAGGGAGGGGATTGGACAATGAGCAGTTCTTC.

This clonotype has just one count. This may stem from a read error, because a much larger clone lies one nucleotide away. V usage is TRBV11-3 and J usage is TRBJ2-5; 9 bases align to TRBD2. Germline V gene data show CDR1 as SGHNT and CDR2 as YENEEA. The CDR3 is 15 amino acids. V lost 3 bases to trimming and J lost 1 base; unmatched junction nucleotides: 3. As DNA, the CDR3 is TGTGCCAGCAGCTTGCGGCGGGGGGGCCAAGAGACCCAGTACTTC. This gives the protein CASSLRRGGQETQYF.

The rearrangement links TRBV25-1 to TRBJ1-1, with 8 bases matching TRBD1. CDR1 and CDR2 (germline): MGHDK, SYGVNS. This CDR3 spans 15 amino acids. The V gene end was trimmed by 2 bases and the J gene end by 0 bases; junction bases not matched to a gene: 2. Written as DNA, the CDR3 is TGTGCCAGCAGTGAAAGGACAGGGCTGAACACTGAAGCTTTCTTT. Translation: CASSERTGLNTEAFF.

As for this clonotype: Its ends do not fully match the called genes, so a read error is possible. Written as DNA, the CDR3 is TGTGCCAGCGGCTTGGACAGGATCTCCTACGAGCAGTACTTC. Protein sequence: CASGLDRISYEQYF. The V call is TRBV5-8, the J call TRBJ2-7; TRBD1 matches at 7 bases. The length of the CDR3 is 14 residues. Germline loops: CDR1 SGHTS, CDR2 YDEGEE.